This T cell receptor beta chain was captured by sequencing in a study of cytomegalovirus exposure and HLA in healthy donors. The germline gives CDR1 SEHNR, CDR2 FQNEAQ (reference sequence). V was trimmed by 5 bases and J by 2 bases, leaving 10 bases between them. The CDR3 loop spans 13 amino acids. The PCR contained 60 Vbeta and 13 Jbeta primers. Measured with immunoSEQ multiplex PCR; TCRdb has only the in-frame clones, and not every one. The table lists under 150,000 clones, around 73% of them singletons. This clone has only a few counts. The material sequenced was PBMCs. The sequence derives from a human donor in good health. V gene TRBV7-9 combines with J gene TRBJ2-7, with TRBD2 as a possible D gene (6 bases). This CDR3 is CASSPGGPYEQYF. The CDR3 DNA follows: TGTGCCAGCAGCCCCGGGGGACCCTACGAGCAGTACTTC.